This TCR beta chain is from a study of blood T cell repertoires in COVID-19. On the study more broadly: Acute and convalescent COVID-19 samples came from the United States, Italy and Spain. Sources were T cells, B-cell-depleted T cells, or PBMCs; the material itself was cDNA or gDNA.

The V gene end was trimmed by 6 bases and the J gene end by 5 bases; junction bases not matched to a gene: 2. The germline V gene encodes CDR1 MNHEY and CDR2 SVGAGI. This CDR3 is built from 14 residues. Original handling: Researchers report that nucleated cell counts were estimated from reference gene primer amplification. Using immunoSEQ multiplex PCR, the repertoire was profiled, and TCRdb retains in-frame clones only, with some absent. Clonal size and the V and J genes are those of that table, whereas D and trimming came from the DNA. The sample holds roughly 32,000 clones; around 87% are singletons and the top ten take over 11%.

The source is a man in his sixties with active COVID-19. The sequenced sample was peripheral blood. The gene calls are TRBV6-5 and TRBJ1-6; TRBD1 matches at 9 bases. The CDR3 nucleotides read TGTGCCAGCAGGCGGACAGGGGATAATTCACCCCTCCACTTT. This sequence encodes CASRRTGDNSPLHF.